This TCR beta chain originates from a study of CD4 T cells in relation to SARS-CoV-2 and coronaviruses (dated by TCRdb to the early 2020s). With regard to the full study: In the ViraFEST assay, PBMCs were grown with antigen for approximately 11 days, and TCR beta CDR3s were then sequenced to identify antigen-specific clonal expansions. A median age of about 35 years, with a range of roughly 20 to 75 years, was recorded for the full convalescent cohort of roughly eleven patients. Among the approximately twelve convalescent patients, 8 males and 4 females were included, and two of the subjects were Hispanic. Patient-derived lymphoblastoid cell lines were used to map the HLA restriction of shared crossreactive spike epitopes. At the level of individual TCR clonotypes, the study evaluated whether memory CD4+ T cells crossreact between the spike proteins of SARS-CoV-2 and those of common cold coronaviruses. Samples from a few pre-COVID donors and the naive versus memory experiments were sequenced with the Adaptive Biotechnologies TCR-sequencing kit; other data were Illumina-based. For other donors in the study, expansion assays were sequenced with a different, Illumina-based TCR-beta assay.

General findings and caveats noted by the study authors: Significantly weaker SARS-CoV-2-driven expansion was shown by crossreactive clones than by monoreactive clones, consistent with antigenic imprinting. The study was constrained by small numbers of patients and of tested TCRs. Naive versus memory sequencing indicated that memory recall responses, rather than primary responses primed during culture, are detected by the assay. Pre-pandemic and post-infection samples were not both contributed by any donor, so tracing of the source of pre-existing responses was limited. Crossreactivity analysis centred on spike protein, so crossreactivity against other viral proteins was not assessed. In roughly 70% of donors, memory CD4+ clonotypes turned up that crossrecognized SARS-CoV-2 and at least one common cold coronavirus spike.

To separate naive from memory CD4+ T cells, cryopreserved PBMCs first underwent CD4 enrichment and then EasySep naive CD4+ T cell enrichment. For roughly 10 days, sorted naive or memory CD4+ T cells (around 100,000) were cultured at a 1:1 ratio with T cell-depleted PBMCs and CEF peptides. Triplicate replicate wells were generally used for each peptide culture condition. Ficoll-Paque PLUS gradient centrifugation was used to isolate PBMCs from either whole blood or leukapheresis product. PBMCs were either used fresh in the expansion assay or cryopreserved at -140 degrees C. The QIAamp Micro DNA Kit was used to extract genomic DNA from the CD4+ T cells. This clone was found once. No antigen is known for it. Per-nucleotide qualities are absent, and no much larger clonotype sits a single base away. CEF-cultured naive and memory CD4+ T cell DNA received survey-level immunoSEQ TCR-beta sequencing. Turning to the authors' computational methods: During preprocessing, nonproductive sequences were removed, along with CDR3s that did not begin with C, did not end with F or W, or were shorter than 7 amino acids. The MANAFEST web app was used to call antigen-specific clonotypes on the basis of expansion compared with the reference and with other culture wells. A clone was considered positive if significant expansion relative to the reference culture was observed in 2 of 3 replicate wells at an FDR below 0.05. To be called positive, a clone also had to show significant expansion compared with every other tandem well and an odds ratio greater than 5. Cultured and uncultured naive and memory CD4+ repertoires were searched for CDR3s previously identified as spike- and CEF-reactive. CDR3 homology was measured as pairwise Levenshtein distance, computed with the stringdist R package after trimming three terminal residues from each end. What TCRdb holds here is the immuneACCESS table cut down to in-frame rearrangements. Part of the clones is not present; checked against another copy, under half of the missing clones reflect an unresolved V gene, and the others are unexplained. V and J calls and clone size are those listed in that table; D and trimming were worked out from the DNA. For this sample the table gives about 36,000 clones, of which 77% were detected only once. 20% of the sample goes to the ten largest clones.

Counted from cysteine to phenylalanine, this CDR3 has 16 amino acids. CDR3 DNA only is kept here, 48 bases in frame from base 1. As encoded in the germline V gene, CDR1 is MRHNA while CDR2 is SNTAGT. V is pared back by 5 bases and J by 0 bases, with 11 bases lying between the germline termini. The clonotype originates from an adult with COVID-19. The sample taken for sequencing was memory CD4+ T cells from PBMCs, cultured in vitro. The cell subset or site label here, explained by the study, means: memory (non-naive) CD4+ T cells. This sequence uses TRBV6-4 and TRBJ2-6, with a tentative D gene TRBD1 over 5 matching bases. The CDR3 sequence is CASSQGRTSGANVLTF. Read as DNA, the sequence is TGTGCCAGCAGTCAGGGCAGGACCTCTGGGGCCAACGTCCTGACTTTC.